This passage covers 18 T cell receptor beta chains from one sample sequenced in a study of graft-versus-host responses after intestinal transplantation. The data were produced by immunoSEQ multiplex PCR, yet TCRdb's version contains in-frame clones alone and is incomplete. This sample has 62,000 or so clones, with 70% to 90% found just once. This sample comprised PBMCs, obtained 26 days after transplant. The source is a human patient who received an intestinal transplant, so some T cells may come from the graft donor.

The chain combines TRBV4-2 with TRBJ2-3; TRBD2 matches 10 bases. V trimming: 6 bases; J trimming: 2 bases; junction bases outside the gene matches: 11. This CDR3 region has 17 residues. Germline CDR1 is LGHNA and CDR2 is YNFKEQ. The CDR3 region is CASSSSDSGGSTDTQYF. The CDR3 DNA reads TGTGCCAGCAGTTCGTCGGATAGCGGGGGGTCCACAGATACGCAGTATTTT.

This clone has only a few counts. The chain combines TRBV6-5 with TRBJ2-5; 8 bases line up with TRBD1. Losses at the gene ends were 3 bases for V and 4 bases for J; bases not matched to a gene: 7. This CDR3 has 15 amino acids. Looked up from germline, CDR1 is MNHEY and CDR2 is SVGAGI. The CDR3 DNA reads as TGTGCCAGCAGTTATTCGACAGGGGTCGGAGAGACCCAGTACTTC. This gives the protein CASSYSTGVGETQYF.

V gene TRBV28 combines with J gene TRBJ1-5; 7 nucleotides align to TRBD1. This CDR3 is 17 amino acids long. From germline, CDR1 is MDHEN and CDR2 SYDVKM. Trimming removed 6 bases from V and 1 base from J; junction bases left unmatched: 12. The CDR3 DNA reads as TGTGCCAGCAGCTTTATAAAAGGGGGCGCGAGCAATCAGCCCCAGCATTTT. It codes for CASSFIKGGASNQPQHF.

The chain employs TRBV6-1 and TRBJ2-5, with D perhaps matching TRBD1 (5 bases). Germline V gene data show CDR1 as MNHNS and CDR2 as SASEGT. V dropped 3 bases and J dropped 2 bases, with 13 bases sitting between them. There are 15 residues in the CDR3. The CDR3 DNA is TGTGCCAGCAGTGACAGGGTGAATGGGCAAGAGACCCAGTACTTC. It translates to CASSDRVNGQETQYF.

The chain uses TRBV7-6 and TRBJ1-2; 8 bases match TRBD1. The CDR3 loop spans 15 amino acids. V lost 3 bases to trimming and J lost 6 bases; unmatched junction nucleotides: 9. CDR1 and CDR2 (germline): SGHVS, FNYEAQ. The CDR3 DNA is TGTGCCAGCAGCTTTGGGGGACAGGTAGAGCATGGCTACACCTTC. Translation gives CASSFGGQVEHGYTF.

This chain connects TRBV6-4 to TRBJ2-2; maybe TRBD1 (6 bases). V lost 5 bases and J 4 bases, leaving 8 bases between the germline ends. Germline V gene sequence: CDR1 MRHNA, CDR2 SNTAGT. This CDR3 is built from 13 residues. In DNA form, the CDR3 reads TGTGCCAGCAGTTCAGGGGCCACCGGGGAGCTGTTTTTT. This encodes CASSSGATGELFF.

This clone showed up just once. The rearrangement joins TRBV27 to TRBJ2-5; 8 bases are a match to TRBD1. The germline gives CDR1 MNHEY, CDR2 SMNVEV (reference sequence). This CDR3 is built from 15 residues. Trimming cost V 2 bases and J 3 bases; bases outside gene matches: 5. The CDR3 loop is CASSLGTTGEETQYF. The DNA for the CDR3 is TGTGCCAGCAGTTTAGGAACGACAGGGGAAGAGACCCAGTACTTC.

A few counts support this clone. This sequence joins TRBV27 and TRBJ2-7; D may be TRBD1 (5 bases). The CDR3 extends over 13 amino acids. Germline CDR1 MNHEY, CDR2 SMNVEV (reference sequence). Trimming took off 2 bases at V and 2 bases at J, with 7 bases between the two ends. In nucleotides, the CDR3 is TGTGCCAGCAGTTTAAGGGGTCCCTACGAGCAGTACTTC. Translation gives CASSLRGPYEQYF.

The chain links TRBV5-1 to TRBJ2-1; 8 bases align to TRBD2. There are 17 residues in the CDR3. The V and J ends lost 3 bases and 7 bases, in that order; junction bases with no gene match: 15. Germline V gives CDR1 SGHRS, CDR2 YFSETQ. The CDR3 coding sequence is TGCGCCAGCAGCTCACCCGGGGGGGTATACACTAAGAATGAGCAGTTCTTC. This codes for CASSSPGGVYTKNEQFF.

The chain uses TRBV4-2 and TRBJ2-4; D gene ambiguous. The V gene's germline CDR1 is LGHNA and CDR2 YNFKEQ. Trimming took 0 bases from V and 4 from J, leaving 16 bases between them. The CDR3 covers 17 residues. The CDR3 nucleotides are TGTGCCAGCAGCCAAGATTCCGGGTCAGCAAATAAAAACATTCAGTACTTC. This encodes CASSQDSGSANKNIQYF.

The chain joins TRBV5-6 to TRBJ2-7, with a possible D match to TRBD1 (6 bases). This CDR3 comprises 14 residues. Germline lookup yields CDR1 SGHDT and CDR2 YYEEEE. V was shortened by 4 bases and J by 0 bases, with 11 bases between the two germline ends. CDR3 amino acids: CASSPGQSSYEQYV. The CDR3 DNA is TGTGCCAGCAGCCCCGGACAGAGCTCCTACGAGCAGTACGTC.

The V gene is TRBV27, the J gene TRBJ1-1; no firm D call. This CDR3 is built from 14 residues. Germline CDR1 reads MNHEY; CDR2 reads SMNVEV (reference sequence). Between the trimmed V and J ends, which lost 4 bases and 4 bases, there was a span of 13 bases. Written as DNA, the CDR3 is TGTGCCAGCAGTTACTCCGGGTCTGGCACTGAAGCTTTCTTT. Its translation is CASSYSGSGTEAFF.

The chain employs TRBV7-9 and TRBJ2-3; no clear D. The germline V gene encodes CDR1 SEHNR and CDR2 FQNEAQ (reference sequence). Trimming pared 4 bases from V and 2 bases from J, leaving 7 bases between. The CDR3 is made up of 13 amino acids. The CDR3 reads CASSSNYTDTQYF. CDR3 bases: TGTGCCAGCAGCTCAAACTACACAGATACGCAGTATTTT. The complete variable domain, with remaining parts taken from reference TRBV7-9 and TRBJ2-3, reads DTGVSQNPRHKITKRGQNVTFRCDPISEHNRLYWYRQTLGQGPEFLTYFQNEAQLEKSRLLSDRFSAERPKGSFSTLEIQRTEQGDSAMYLCASSSNYTDTQYFGPGTRLTVL.

This chain uses TRBV19 with TRBJ2-2; TRBD2 matches 14 bases. The germline V gene encodes CDR1 LNHDA and CDR2 SQIVND (reference sequence). This CDR3 is 16 amino acids long. V lost 3 bases and J lost 4; bases outside the gene matches: 1. CDR3 DNA: TGTGCCAGTAGTATGGGACTAGCGGGGGTCACCGGGGAGCTGTTTTTT. Its translation is CASSMGLAGVTGELFF.

This chain links TRBV27 with TRBJ1-1, with D perhaps matching TRBD1 (6 bases). CDR3 length: 13 residues. V lost 4 bases to trimming and J lost 11 bases, with 17 bases between them. The germline V gene encodes CDR1 MNHEY and CDR2 SMNVEV (reference sequence). CDR3 in DNA: TGTGCCAGCAGTTCAAATGACAGGCAGGTGGCTTTCTTT. Its protein is CASSSNDRQVAFF.

The J gene is TRBJ2-3, the V gene TRBV5-1; 12 bases are shared with TRBD2. The CDR3 runs to 18 residues. V was pared by 3 bases and J by 3 bases, with 11 bases of the junction left unmatched. Germline V gives CDR1 SGHRS, CDR2 YFSETQ. CDR3 sequence reads: CASSWTGLAGGSTDTQYF. The CDR3 coding sequence is TGCGCCAGCAGCTGGACGGGACTAGCGGGCGGAAGTACAGATACGCAGTATTTT.

The rearrangement links TRBV28 to TRBJ2-3, with D perhaps matching TRBD1 (6 bases). CDR3 length: 15 residues. CDR1 is MDHEN, CDR2 SYDVKM, per germline. The V end lost 5 bases, the J end lost 3 bases, and 15 bases lay between the germline ends. In nucleotides, the CDR3 is TGTGCCAGCAGTCCCGGGACAAGTAGGACAGATACGCAGTATTTT. Protein: CASSPGTSRTDTQYF.

The chain combines TRBV18 with TRBJ2-3; TRBD2 matches at 8 bases. Germline CDR1 and CDR2: KGHSH and LQKENI. Unmatched junction bases numbered 5, after V lost 1 base and J lost 2 bases. The CDR3 extends over 16 amino acids. CDR3 nucleotides: TGTGCCAGCTCACCACTAAGCGGGGGATCCACAGATACGCAGTATTTT. Encoded protein: CASSPLSGGSTDTQYF.